The following is a T cell receptor beta chain sequence with its context. CDR3 size: 14 residues. V lost 1 base and J 2 bases, leaving 9 bases between the germline ends. CDR1 and CDR2 (germline): LGHNA, YSLEER. The method was immunoSEQ multiplex PCR; TCRdb's version includes in-frame clones alone and lacks a portion of them. Found here are about 54,000 clones, around 78% of them singletons; the top ten hold approximately 5%. This specimen comes from a study of blood T cell repertoires in COVID-19. Overall study: Specimens from acute and convalescent COVID-19 originated in the United States, Italy and Spain. T cells, B-cell-depleted T cells, or PBMCs supplied cDNA or gDNA.

The chain links TRBV4-3 to TRBJ2-7, with D hard to call. Material for sequencing was peripheral blood. The TCR sequence derives from a human donor in a cohort sampled during active COVID-19. This CDR3 reads CASSQVPGPYEQYF. CDR3 coding DNA: TGCGCCAGCAGCCAAGTCCCTGGGCCCTACGAGCAGTACTTC.